The present T cell receptor (beta chain) was sequenced within a study of response to subunit inactivated influenza vaccine. Notes on the study in general: Authors suggested that a seasonal influenza vaccination recruits few new T cells each time.

As regards this clonotype: Its cognate antigen is unknown.

TCRdb passed the RT-PCR reads through MiXCR, listing each CDR3 protein once. The data show about 540,000 distinct CDR3 sequences, roughly 25% seen once. With 5 bases clipped from V and 7 bases from J, the junction kept 12 bases outside the gene matches. The CDR3 sequence is 15 residues long. Germline assignment: CDR1 SNHLY and CDR2 FYNNEI. These same records also appear under a second study, on T cells expressing NK-cell markers. That work states: Researchers built TCR beta cDNA using 5'RACE template switching with UMIs. Eight donors were sequenced, seven testing HCMV-seropositive and one testing seronegative. Roughly 6 of the donors carried dominant NKG2C+ clonotypes that took up roughly 1.0-7.0% of their CD8+ T cells. There were a handful of donors in whom these clonotypes also led the CD3+CD56-NKG2C+ fraction.

This TCR was sampled from a man between 45 and 60 years old who received an inactivated influenza vaccine. The gene calls are TRBV2 and TRBJ2-7; 9 bases are shared with TRBD1. This material consisted of CD4+ T cells sorted from PBMCs, taken 11 to 12 days after vaccination. The CDR3 DNA sequence: TGTGCCAGCAGTATTTCCGGGACAGGGACGGGTGAGCAGTACTTC. Protein: CASSISGTGTGEQYF.